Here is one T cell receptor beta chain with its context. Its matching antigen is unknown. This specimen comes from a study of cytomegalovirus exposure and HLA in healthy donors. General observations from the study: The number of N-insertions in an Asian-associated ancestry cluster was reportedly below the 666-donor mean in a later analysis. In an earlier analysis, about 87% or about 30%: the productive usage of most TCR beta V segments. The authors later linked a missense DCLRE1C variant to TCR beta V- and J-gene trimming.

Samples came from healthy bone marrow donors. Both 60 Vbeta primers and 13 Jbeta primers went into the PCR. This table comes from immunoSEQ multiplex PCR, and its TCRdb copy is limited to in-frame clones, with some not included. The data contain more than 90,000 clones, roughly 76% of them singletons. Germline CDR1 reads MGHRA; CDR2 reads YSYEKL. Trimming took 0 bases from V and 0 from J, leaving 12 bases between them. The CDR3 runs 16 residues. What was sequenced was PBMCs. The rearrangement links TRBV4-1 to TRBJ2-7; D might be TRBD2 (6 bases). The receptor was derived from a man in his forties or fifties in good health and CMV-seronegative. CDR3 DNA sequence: TGCGCCAGCAGCCAAGATTCAAGGGAGGTCTCCTACGAGCAGTACTTC. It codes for CASSQDSREVSYEQYF.